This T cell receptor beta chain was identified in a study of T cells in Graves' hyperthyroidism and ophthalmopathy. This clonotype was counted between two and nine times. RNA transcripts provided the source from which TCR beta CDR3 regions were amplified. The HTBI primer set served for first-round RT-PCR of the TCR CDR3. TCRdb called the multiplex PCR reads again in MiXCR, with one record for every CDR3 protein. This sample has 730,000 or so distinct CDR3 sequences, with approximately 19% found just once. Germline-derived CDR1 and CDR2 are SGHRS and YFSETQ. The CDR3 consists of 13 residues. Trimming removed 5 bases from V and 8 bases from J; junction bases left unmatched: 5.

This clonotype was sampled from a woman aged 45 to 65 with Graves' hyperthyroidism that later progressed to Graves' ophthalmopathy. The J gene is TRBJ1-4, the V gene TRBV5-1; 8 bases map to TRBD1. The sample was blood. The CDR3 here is CASRTGEKEKLFF. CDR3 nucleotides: TGCGCCAGCAGGACAGGGGAGAAAGAAAAACTGTTTTTT.